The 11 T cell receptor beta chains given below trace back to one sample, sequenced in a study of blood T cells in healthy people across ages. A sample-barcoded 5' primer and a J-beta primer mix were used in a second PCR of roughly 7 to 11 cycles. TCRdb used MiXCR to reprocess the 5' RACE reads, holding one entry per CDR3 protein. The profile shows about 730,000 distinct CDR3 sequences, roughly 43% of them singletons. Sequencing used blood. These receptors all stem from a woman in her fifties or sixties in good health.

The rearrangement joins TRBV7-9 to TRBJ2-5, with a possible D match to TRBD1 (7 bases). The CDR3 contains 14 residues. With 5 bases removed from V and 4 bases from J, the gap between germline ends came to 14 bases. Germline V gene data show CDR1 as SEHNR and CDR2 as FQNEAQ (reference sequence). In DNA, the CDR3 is TGTGCCAGCAGCCCTCAGCAGGGGGGAGAGACCCAGTACTTC. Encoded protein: CASSPQQGGETQYF.

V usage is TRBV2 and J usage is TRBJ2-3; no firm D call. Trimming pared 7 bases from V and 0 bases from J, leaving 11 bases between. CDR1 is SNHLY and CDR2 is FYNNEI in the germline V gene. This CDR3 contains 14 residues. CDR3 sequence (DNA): TGTGCCAGCATGCCCGCTCTGAGCACAGATACGCAGTATTTT. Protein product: CASMPALSTDTQYF.

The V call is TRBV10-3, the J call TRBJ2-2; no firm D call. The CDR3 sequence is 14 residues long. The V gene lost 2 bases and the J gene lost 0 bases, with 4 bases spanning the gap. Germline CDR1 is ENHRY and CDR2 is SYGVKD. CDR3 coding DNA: TGTGCCATCAGTGAGGACCCGAACACCGGGGAGCTGTTTTTT. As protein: CAISEDPNTGELFF.

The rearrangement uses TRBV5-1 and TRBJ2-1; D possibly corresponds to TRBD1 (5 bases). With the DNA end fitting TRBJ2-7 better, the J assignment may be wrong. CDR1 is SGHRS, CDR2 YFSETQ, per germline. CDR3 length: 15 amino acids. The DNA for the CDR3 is TGCGCCACTACCACGGCAGGGCAGGGCTACAATGAGCAGTACTTC. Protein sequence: CATTTAGQGYNEQYF.

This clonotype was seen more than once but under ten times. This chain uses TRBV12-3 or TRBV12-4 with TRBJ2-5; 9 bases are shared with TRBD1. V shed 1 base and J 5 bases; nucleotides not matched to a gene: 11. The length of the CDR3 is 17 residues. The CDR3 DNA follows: TGTGCCAGCAGTTTAGATGGGGAAACAGGGGGCAGGGAGACCCAGTACTTC. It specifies CASSLDGETGGRETQYF.

CDR3 DNA sequence: TGTGCCAGCAGTTCCTCCGGGACAGTGATCAATCAGCCCCAGCATTTT. The encoded protein is CASSSSGTVINQPQHF. The chain has TRBV27 and TRBJ1-5; 7 bases are shared with TRBD1. V lost 4 bases to trimming and J lost 3 bases; unmatched junction nucleotides: 9. Germline V gene lookup returns CDR1 MNHEY and CDR2 SMNVEV (reference sequence). This CDR3 has 16 residues.

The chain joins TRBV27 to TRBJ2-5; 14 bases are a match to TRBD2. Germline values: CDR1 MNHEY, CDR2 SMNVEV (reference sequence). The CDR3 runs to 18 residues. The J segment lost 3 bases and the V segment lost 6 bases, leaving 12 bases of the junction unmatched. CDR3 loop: CASSPGGLAGGRKETQYF. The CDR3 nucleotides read TGTGCCAGCAGCCCAGGAGGACTAGCGGGAGGAAGGAAAGAGACCCAGTACTTC.

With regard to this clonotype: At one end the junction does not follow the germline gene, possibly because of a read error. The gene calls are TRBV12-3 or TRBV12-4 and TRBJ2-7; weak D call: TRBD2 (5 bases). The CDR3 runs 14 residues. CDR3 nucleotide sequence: TGTGCCGGCAGACAAAGGGAGAGCTCCTACGAGCAGTACTTC. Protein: CAGRQRESSYEQYF.

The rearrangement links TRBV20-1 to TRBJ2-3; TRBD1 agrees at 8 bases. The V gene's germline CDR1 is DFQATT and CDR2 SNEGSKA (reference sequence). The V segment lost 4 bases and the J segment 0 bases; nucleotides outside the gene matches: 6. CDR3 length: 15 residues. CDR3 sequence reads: CSATLGQGSTDTQYF. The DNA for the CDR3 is TGCAGTGCTACTCTAGGACAGGGTAGCACAGATACGCAGTATTTT.

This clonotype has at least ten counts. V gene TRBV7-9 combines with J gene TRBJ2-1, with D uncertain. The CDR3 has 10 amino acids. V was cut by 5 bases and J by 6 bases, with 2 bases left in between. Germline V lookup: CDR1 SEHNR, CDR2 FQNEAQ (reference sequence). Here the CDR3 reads CASSVNEQFF. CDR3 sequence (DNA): TGTGCCAGCAGCGTCAATGAGCAGTTCTTC.

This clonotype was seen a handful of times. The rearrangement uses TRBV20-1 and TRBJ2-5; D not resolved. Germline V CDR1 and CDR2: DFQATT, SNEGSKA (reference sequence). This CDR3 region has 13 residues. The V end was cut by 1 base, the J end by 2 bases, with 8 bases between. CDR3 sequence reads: CSARGGFQETQYF. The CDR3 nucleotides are TGCAGTGCTAGAGGCGGCTTTCAAGAGACCCAGTACTTC.